These T cell receptor beta chains were read from a single sample in a study of OX40 agonist ivuxolimab in advanced cancers. Some clones are missing from TCRdb's copy, which holds only in-frame ones; the method was immunoSEQ multiplex PCR. The table lists tens of thousands of clones, approximately 84% of them singletons. Specimen: CD4+ or CD8+ T cells sorted from blood, collected in a trial of the OX40 agonist ivuxolimab. The receptor source for this set is an adult with an advanced solid tumor such as melanoma, head and neck, liver or kidney cancer. Each CDR3 is given with its conserved first and last residue. The order of the fields is clone size, V gene, J gene, CDR3 protein. A row's size may be missing; if present it is once, few, many or a size class.

abundance: NA; v_gene: TRBV5-1; j_gene: TRBJ1-5; CDR3aa: CASSTQGDQPQHF
abundance: NA; v_gene: TRBV9; j_gene: TRBJ2-3; CDR3aa: CASSPRGTGPSTDTQYF
abundance: NA; v_gene: TRBV29-1; j_gene: TRBJ1-2; CDR3aa: CSVELVYGYTF
abundance: few; v_gene: TRBV10-2; j_gene: TRBJ1-3; CDR3aa: CASRDSSSGNTIYF
abundance: NA; v_gene: TRBV7-7; j_gene: TRBJ2-2; CDR3aa: CASGRDGELFF
abundance: NA; v_gene: TRBV9; j_gene: TRBJ2-4; CDR3aa: CASSVDLAGAYGENIQYF
abundance: NA; v_gene: TRBV27; j_gene: TRBJ2-1; CDR3aa: CASSFDSYNEQFF
abundance: NA; v_gene: TRBV7-2; j_gene: TRBJ1-2; CDR3aa: CASSLAGTGFFGGYTF
abundance: few; v_gene: TRBV9; j_gene: TRBJ2-2; CDR3aa: CASSPRPSGGAATGELFF
abundance: NA; v_gene: TRBV7-9; j_gene: TRBJ2-7; CDR3aa: CASSAQAPTYEQYF
abundance: NA; v_gene: TRBV2; j_gene: TRBJ1-2; CDR3aa: CASSLYGNYGYTF